What follows is one TCR delta chain and its context. The antigen it recognizes is unknown. A read error is the likely source, as a far larger clone sits one nucleotide away. Sequences GEAIGNYY (CDR1) and EKD (CDR2) are obtained from the germline V gene. From cysteine to phenylalanine, the CDR3 is 17 amino acids long. Just CDR3 DNA is preserved here, 51 bases in frame from base 1. For sequencing, an Illumina MiSeq was employed. TCRdb called clones afresh from the public reads with CATT; identical DNA rows were later merged. The sample has approximately 3,000 delta-chain clones on record, under 1.5% of them singletons. The ten largest account for 22% of the sample. This specimen belongs to a study of gamma-delta chains in newborns, infants, children (dated by TCRdb to the late 2010s). Broadly, across the study: According to the study title, microbial exposure causes polyclonal expansion of innate gammadelta T cells right after birth. Right after human newborns were born, the researchers looked at the way microbial exposure shaped their populations of innate gammadelta T cells.

Sample: blood. This sequence uses TRDV2 and TRDJ3, with a weak D call of TRDD3 (6 bases match). The receptor comes from a child who was a newborn, infant or young child, either healthy, febrile or measles-vaccinated (not recorded which). The nucleotide sequence is TGTGCCTGTGACTTACTGGGCAGCTCCTTGGACACCCGACAGATGTTTTTC. It is translated as CACDLLGSSLDTRQMFF.